This T cell receptor (beta chain) was documented in a study of Ad26.COV2.S vaccination and SARS-CoV-2 variants. The protocol was immunoSEQ multiplex PCR, while the TCRdb copy is restricted to in-frame clones and leaves out a portion. Among around 400,000 clones listed, roughly 80% were seen once. Treatment described: over 15 received Ad26.COV2.S at low or high dose, single or two shots; 5 received placebo; per-sample allocation not given. The study sampled participants on day 63 after the first vaccine or placebo injection. Germline lookup yields CDR1 ENHRY and CDR2 SYGVKD. CDR3 length: 16 residues. Trimming stripped 2 bases from V and 4 bases from J, with 15 bases between.

Sequenced material: peripheral blood, taken in a trial of Ad26.COV2.S vaccine versus placebo. V is TRBV10-3 and J is TRBJ1-5; D is unclear. The sequence was collected from a person aged 18-65 years who received the Ad26.COV2.S COVID-19 vaccine or a placebo. CDR3 DNA: TGTGCCATCAGTGAGATTTCCGCCGAACATAATCAGCCCCAGCATTTT. Translation gives CAISEISAEHNQPQHF.